These 11 T cell receptor beta chains originate from one sample sequenced in a study of T cells in Graves' hyperthyroidism and ophthalmopathy. Amplified TCR beta CDR3 regions came from RNA transcripts. The HTBI set primed first-round TCR CDR3 RT-PCR. Each CDR3 protein gets one entry after TCRdb re-called the multiplex PCR reads with MiXCR. The data contain approximately 270,000 distinct CDR3 sequences, 13% to 15% of them singletons. Specimen: blood. The receptors stem from a woman aged 40 to 50 with Graves' hyperthyroidism that later progressed to Graves' ophthalmopathy.

This clonotype was counted ten times or more. V gene TRBV4-1 combines with J gene TRBJ2-5; TRBD2 aligns across 7 bases. The V gene's germline CDR1 is MGHRA and CDR2 YSYEKL. The V gene end was trimmed by 3 bases and the J gene end by 2 bases; junction bases not matched to a gene: 15. The CDR3 has 18 residues. The CDR3 nucleotides are TGCGCCAGCAGCCAGGCCCTCCAGGTCAGCGGGATACAAGAGACCCAGTACTTC. This gives the protein CASSQALQVSGIQETQYF.

This clonotype has at least ten counts. The chain is built from TRBV20-1 and TRBJ2-1; 8 bases are a match to TRBD1. Germline CDR1 and CDR2: DFQATT and SNEGSKA (reference sequence). V gave up 6 bases and J gave up 10 bases; unmatched junction bases: 14. The CDR3 length is 14 residues. The CDR3 loop reads CSADRVGEDGEQFF. The CDR3, as DNA: TGCAGTGCGGACAGGGTTGGAGAGGATGGGGAGCAGTTCTTC.

Details on this clonotype: No conserved phenylalanine or tryptophan ends this CDR3, so it is likely a read error. V usage is TRBV5-1 and J usage is TRBJ2-3; D is possibly TRBD1 (7 bases). V lost 5 bases and J 3 bases, leaving 16 bases between the germline ends. Germline V gene lookup returns CDR1 SGHRS and CDR2 YFSETQ. This CDR3 has 15 residues. The CDR3 nucleotides read TGCGCCAGCAGGGAGGGGCCGGGACAGACAGATACGCAGTATATT. This codes for CASREGPGQTDTQYI.

This clonotype was detected many times. The genes are TRBV7-8 and TRBJ1-3; no firm D call. Germline values: CDR1 SGHVS, CDR2 FQNEAQ. The length of the CDR3 is 14 residues. The V end was cut by 1 base, the J end by 1 base, with 5 bases between. The CDR3 nucleotides read TGTGCCAGCAGCTTAGACCTGTCTGGAAACACCATATATTTT. Translation gives CASSLDLSGNTIYF.

In its sample, this clonotype was seen many times. This chain connects TRBV18 to TRBJ2-7; TRBD2 aligns across 10 bases. The V gene's germline CDR1 is KGHSH and CDR2 LQKENI. The V segment lost 8 bases and the J segment 0 bases; nucleotides outside the gene matches: 4. This CDR3 has 14 amino acids. CDR3 DNA sequence: TGTGCCAGCCACTCTAGCGGGAGCTCCTACGAGCAGTACTTC. As protein: CASHSSGSSYEQYF.

In this sample, this clonotype turned up many times. This sequence joins TRBV9 and TRBJ2-7; 7 bases agree with TRBD1. Looked up from germline, CDR1 is SGDLS and CDR2 is YYNGEE. Trimming removed 6 bases from V and 2 bases from J; junction bases left unmatched: 11. This CDR3 comprises 15 residues. The CDR3 DNA is TGTGCCAGCAACGTCGTCCGGGACAGTACCTACGAGCAGTACTTC. Translation: CASNVVRDSTYEQYF.

The table lists this clonotype with many counts. The V and J genes are TRBV6-1 and TRBJ1-2; possibly TRBD1 for D (6 bases). The ends were cut back, 5 bases at V and 10 bases at J, with 32 bases in the middle. CDR1 is MNHNS, CDR2 SASEGT, per germline. The CDR3 covers 18 residues. In nucleotides, the CDR3 is TGTGCCAGCAGTACTAAAGACAGGAGCCGGTTTACTCTATTTGACTACACCTTC. This encodes CASSTKDRSRFTLFDYTF.

This clonotype has ten or more counts. This chain uses TRBV28 with TRBJ2-7; 7 bases fit TRBD1. The germline CDR1 and CDR2 sequences are MDHEN and SYDVKM. V was clipped by 8 bases and J by 2 bases; unmatched bases: 15. This CDR3 spans 16 amino acids. The CDR3 region has the DNA TGTGCCAGCCGGCAGGGGGTCTCCTCTTACCCCTACGAGCAGTACTTC. It translates to CASRQGVSSYPYEQYF.

This clonotype has ten or more counts. V is TRBV19 and J is TRBJ2-1; D possibly corresponds to TRBD2 (5 bases). The germline CDR1 and CDR2 sequences are LNHDA and SQIVND (reference sequence). The CDR3 contains 16 residues. Trimming stripped 5 bases from V and 7 bases from J, with 21 bases between. CDR3 protein: CASSSRGSGGRNEQFF. CDR3 nucleotides: TGTGCCAGTAGTTCACGAGGGAGCGGTGGTAGGAATGAGCAGTTCTTC.

This clonotype was detected ten times or more. The chain has TRBV20-1 and TRBJ2-7; 10 bases line up with TRBD2. The CDR3 loop spans 16 amino acids. The V and J ends lost 0 bases and 7 bases, in that order; junction bases with no gene match: 12. Germline V gene sequence: CDR1 DFQATT, CDR2 SNEGSKA (reference sequence). The CDR3 here is CSARDRGAGGRSEQYF. CDR3 DNA: TGCAGTGCTAGAGATCGAGGAGCGGGAGGGAGGTCGGAGCAGTACTTC.

The V gene is TRBV13, the J gene TRBJ2-7; 10 bases agree with TRBD2. V shed 1 base, J shed 5 bases, and the junction held 5 bases outside the gene matches. The V gene's germline CDR1 is PRHDT and CDR2 FYEKMQ (reference sequence). This CDR3 is built from 15 residues. The CDR3 sequence is CASSLAASGSHEQYF. CDR3 sequence (DNA): TGTGCCAGCAGCTTAGCGGCTAGCGGGAGCCACGAGCAGTACTTC.